This T cell receptor beta chain was recovered during a study of T cell responses to AZD1222 COVID-19 vaccine. Findings and limits, study-wide: Nearly half of unique spike-specific TCRs reportedly avoided B.1.351 and B.1.1.7 mutated regions. The donors showed a predominance of white British ancestry and of females, with possible underestimation of clonal diversity. Baseline seropositives among AZD1222 recipients totaled only five to seven.

The data were produced by immunoSEQ multiplex PCR, yet TCRdb's version contains in-frame clones alone and is incomplete. The data show under 150,000 clones, more than 85% seen once. Pooled samples include second doses given at about 4 or 12 weeks. In regard to this clone: Its matching antigen is unknown.

The sequence derives from an adult who received the AZD1222 COVID-19 vaccine. This sample comprised peripheral blood, obtained 28 days after the second AZD1222 dose.

In DNA, the CDR3 is TGCGCCAGCAGCTTGGGGGGAGACACTGAAGCTTTCTTT. This encodes CASSLGGDTEAFF. The V call is TRBV5-1, the J call TRBJ1-1; D is undetermined. V shed 0 bases and J shed 3 bases, with 6 bases lying between them. CDR3 length: 13 residues. Germline CDR1 and CDR2: SGHRS and YFSETQ.